The T cell receptor (beta chain) described here comes from a study of T cells after yellow fever vaccination (dated by TCRdb to between 2018 and 2021). With respect to the entire study: Libraries from fractions with low cell numbers were prepared with the SMART-Seq v4 Ultra Low Input RNA kit. Bulk TCR alpha and beta repertoires were sequenced longitudinally to track T-cell clones before and after primary and booster YFV17D yellow fever vaccination. Two healthy male donors, one aged 18 to 30 and one aged 30 to 40 years, made up the cohort. Blood was drawn at multiple timepoints before and after primary and secondary immunization, with bulk PBMC replicates and cell subsets isolated. Study-wide conclusions, independent of this receptor: After the booster, most clones that had expanded after primary vaccination were detected again (approximately 95% of CD4 and more than 80% of CD8), suggesting broad maintenance of memory. A small share of clonotypes occurred in both CD4 and CD8 compartments, likely arising from convergent recombination. Compared with the primary T-cell response, the secondary T-cell response was weaker but faster, peaking on day 5 rather than day 15. Computational filtering was required because FACS-sorted repertoires could contain abundant contaminating clonotypes from the bulk population. Only two donors were included in the study, so the extent to which the findings can be generalized is limited.

This specimen's treatment or condition label, interpreted: live attenuated yellow fever vaccine strain. A standard Ficoll-Paque protocol was used to isolate PBMCs from peripheral blood. Dynabeads CD4 and CD8 positive selection kits were used to isolate CD4 and CD8 T-cell fractions. TriZol was used to extract RNA from bulk PBMCs, CD4 and CD8 fractions, and dextramer-positive and dextramer-negative fractions. This clonotype showed up many times. The antigen it binds to is not known. Base qualities are not recorded, but no much larger clone differs from it by a single base. Clipping removes 4 bases from V and 0 bases from J, with 15 as the unmatched junction base count. The germline V gene provides CDR1 SGHRS and CDR2 YFSETQ. Its CDR3 holds 20 amino acids, cysteine through phenylalanine. Here the CDR3 DNA is all that survives: 60 bases in frame from base 1. This sample was sequenced with an Illumina NovaSeq 6000. TCR cDNA was synthesized by 5'RACE template switching, through which a universal primer site and unique molecular identifiers were introduced. Priming of cDNA synthesis was performed from both the TCR alpha and TCR beta constant segments. Library amplification involved two PCR steps, and the second step added sample barcodes and sequencing adapters. Sequencing of libraries was done on Illumina HiSeq 2500 (2x100 bp) or NovaSeq (2x150 bp). The source study handled its data this way. Reads were demultiplexed and collapsed into UMI consensus sequences with MIGEC, and V(D)J alignment was performed with MiXCR. Vaccine-responding clonotypes were identified with edgeR using replicate PBMC samples, with FDR below 0.01 and a log2 fold change above 5 up to day 15 being required. Each bulk clonotype received a CD4 or CD8 identity based on whether the sequenced CD4 or CD8 repertoire contained that clonotype at higher abundance. TCRdb passed the public sequencing reads through fastp at Q25 and MiXCR, retaining productive beta sequences. Each CDR3 protein gets just one entry, which takes the most common genes and DNA from the rows behind it. None of the V and J calls come from the authors' own analysis; TCRdb made them. Present in this sample are fewer than 400,000 distinct CDR3 sequences, roughly 10% of which were seen just once. In total, the top ten clones hold 3% to 3.5% of the sample.

The sequencing used CD4+ T cells sorted from PBMCs, collected 45 days after the yellow fever booster vaccination. The V and J segments used are TRBV5-1 and TRBJ2-1, with 11 middle bases fitting TRBD2. The sequence was collected from a man aged 18 to 30 who received the YFV17D yellow fever vaccine. The nucleotide sequence is given as TGCGCCAGCAGCCCCCAGGGGATAGCGGGGGGGATCGGCTCCTACAATGAGCAGTTCTTC. Its protein product is CASSPQGIAGGIGSYNEQFF.